This record concerns one TCR beta chain sequence. This entry belongs to a study of blood T cell repertoires in COVID-19. Trimming took off 7 bases at V and 5 bases at J, with 14 bases between the two ends. Per the germline V gene, CDR1 is SNHLY and CDR2 is FYNNEI. This CDR3 spans 13 amino acids. Under the authors' procedure: From reference gene primer amplification, estimates of nucleated cell counts were derived. Profiled with immunoSEQ multiplex PCR; TCRdb holds only in-frame clones, not every one. The V and J calls and the clone size are those of that table, but D and trimming were determined from the DNA. The sample includes 300,000 to 450,000 clones, 70% to 90% seen only once; the top ten take about 2.3%. Patients of the Seattle cohort, enrolled during active infection, were followed longitudinally.

The clonotype comes from a woman aged 55 to 70 with COVID-19, enrolled during active disease. Material: peripheral blood. The chain joins TRBV2 to TRBJ2-5; D is perhaps TRBD2 (5 bases). CDR3 in DNA: TGTGCCAGCAAGCAGGACCGAGGGGAGACCCAGTACTTC. Translated: CASKQDRGETQYF.